A single T cell receptor (beta chain) is shown here with its context. At one of its ends the junction is not consistent with the germline gene, which may arise from a read error. These data come from a study of molecular identifiers for immune sequencing clone quantification. Sorting captured naive CD8 T cells as CD8+CD4-CCR7+CD45RA+. MiXCR, applied by TCRdb to the PCR reads, yields one record per CDR3 protein. The sample yields more than 250,000 distinct CDR3 sequences, over 20% seen once. This CDR3 is built from 15 residues. Germline CDR1 is SGHNT and CDR2 is YYREEE (reference sequence). This TCR derives from a human donor in good health. Some libraries in this study had Jurkat cell RNA spiked in. The chain couples TRBV5-4 to TRBJ2-3; 7 bases line up with TRBD2. The specimen was naive CD8+ T cells from blood, with Jurkat cell RNA spiked in. The subset: FACS-sorted CD8+CD4-CCR7+CD45RA+ naive T cells. The CDR3 loop reads CASSSASGSTDTRYF. As DNA, the CDR3 is TGTGCCAGCAGCTCCGCTAGCGGTAGCACAGATACGCGGTATTTT.